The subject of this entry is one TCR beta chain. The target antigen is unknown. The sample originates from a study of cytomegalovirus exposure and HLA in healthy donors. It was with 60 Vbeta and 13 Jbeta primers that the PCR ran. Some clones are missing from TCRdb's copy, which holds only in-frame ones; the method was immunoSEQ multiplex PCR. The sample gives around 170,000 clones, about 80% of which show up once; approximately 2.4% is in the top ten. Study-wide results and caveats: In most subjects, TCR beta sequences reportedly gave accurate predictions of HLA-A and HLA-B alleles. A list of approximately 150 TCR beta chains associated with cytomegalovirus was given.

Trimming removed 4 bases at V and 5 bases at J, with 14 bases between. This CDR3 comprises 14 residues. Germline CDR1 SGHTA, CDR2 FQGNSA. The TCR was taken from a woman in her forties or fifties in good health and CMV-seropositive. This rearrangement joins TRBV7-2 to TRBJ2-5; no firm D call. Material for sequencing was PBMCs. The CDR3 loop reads CASSSSPQWETQYF. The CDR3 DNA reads TGTGCCAGCAGCTCTTCGCCCCAGTGGGAGACCCAGTACTTC.